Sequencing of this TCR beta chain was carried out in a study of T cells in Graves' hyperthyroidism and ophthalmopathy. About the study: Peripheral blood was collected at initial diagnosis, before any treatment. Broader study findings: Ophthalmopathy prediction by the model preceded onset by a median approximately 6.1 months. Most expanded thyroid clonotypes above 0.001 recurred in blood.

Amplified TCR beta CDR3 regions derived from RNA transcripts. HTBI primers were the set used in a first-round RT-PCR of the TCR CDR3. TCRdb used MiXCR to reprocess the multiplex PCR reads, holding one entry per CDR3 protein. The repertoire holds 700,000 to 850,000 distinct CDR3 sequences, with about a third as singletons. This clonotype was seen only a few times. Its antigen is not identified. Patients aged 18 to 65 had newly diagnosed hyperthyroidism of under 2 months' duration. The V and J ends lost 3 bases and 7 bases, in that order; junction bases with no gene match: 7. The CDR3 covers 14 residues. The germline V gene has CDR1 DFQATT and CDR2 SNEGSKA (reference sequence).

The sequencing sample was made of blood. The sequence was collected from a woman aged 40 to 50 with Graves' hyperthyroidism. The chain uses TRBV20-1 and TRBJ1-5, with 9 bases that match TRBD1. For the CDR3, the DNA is TGCAGTGCTAGCCGGACAGGGGACGGGCAGCCCCAGCATTTT. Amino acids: CSASRTGDGQPQHF.